These 26 T cell receptor beta chains were sequenced from one sample in a study of human T cells and chemical hapten exposure. Time point indicated: pre-sensitization, week 0. Treatment denoted: therapeutic diphenylcyclopropenone sensitization with weekly scalp DPC. TCRdb re-derived calls from the RACE reads in MiXCR, one entry per CDR3 protein. The table shows roughly 81,000 distinct CDR3 sequences, with 8.5% occurring only once. This specimen was whole blood, taken in connection with sensitization to the hapten diphenylcyclopropenone (DPC). These receptors were collected from a man aged 35 to 55 with alopecia areata. Some clones in this sample may be carry-over from other donors' samples.

This clonotype was seen repeatedly, ten times or more. V is TRBV29-1 and J is TRBJ2-7; 7 nucleotides agree with TRBD1. The CDR3 runs 11 residues. CDR1 and CDR2 (germline): SQVTM, ANQGSEA. V lost 4 bases and J lost 5; bases outside the gene matches: 2. The CDR3 loop is CSVGQGNEQYV. CDR3 bases: TGCAGCGTTGGACAGGGAAACGAGCAGTACGTC.

This clonotype was detected a few times. CDR3 loop: CASSRDQGPQETQYF. CDR3 coding DNA: TGTGCCAGCAGCCGAGACCAGGGACCCCAAGAGACCCAGTACTTC. This rearrangement joins TRBV7-9 to TRBJ2-5, with D perhaps TRBD1 or TRBD2 (5 bases each). Trimming shortened V by 5 bases and J by 1 base, and 14 bases separated the two germline ends. The germline gives CDR1 SEHNR, CDR2 FQNEAQ (reference sequence). The CDR3 length is 15 residues. Supplemented by reference TRBV7-9 and TRBJ2-5, the full variable domain reads DTGVSQNPRHKITKRGQNVTFRCDPISEHNRLYWYRQTLGQGPEFLTYFQNEAQLEKSRLLSDRFSAERPKGSFSTLEIQRTEQGDSAMYLCASSRDQGPQETQYFGPGTRLLVL.

The chain carries TRBV5-4 and TRBJ2-1; D possibly matches TRBD1 or TRBD2 (5 bases each). Germline V gene data show CDR1 as SGHNT and CDR2 as YYREEE (reference sequence). There are 12 residues in the CDR3. The ends were cut back, 4 bases at V and 14 bases at J, with 16 bases in the middle. DNA for the CDR3: TGTGCCAGCAGCGCCCGGGACGGAAGGGAGTTCTTC. It translates to CASSARDGREFF.

This clonotype was seen a handful of times. In DNA form, the CDR3 reads TGTGCCAGCAGCTGGCTCGGAGAGACCCAGTACTTC. This gives the protein CASSWLGETQYF. V gene TRBV7-2 combines with J gene TRBJ2-5; no clear D gene. The length of the CDR3 is 12 residues. V was shortened by 4 bases and J by 4 bases, with 7 bases between the two germline ends. Germline V gene lookup returns CDR1 SGHTA and CDR2 FQGNSA.

This clonotype was seen more than once but under ten times. The rearrangement uses TRBV6-6 and TRBJ1-5, with unresolved D. V was cut by 4 bases and J by 4 bases, with 17 bases left in between. Germline CDR1 MNHNY, CDR2 SVGAGI (reference sequence). This CDR3 contains 16 residues. In DNA, the CDR3 is TGTGCCAGCAGTTCCCCGGACCGAGGGCCAAATCAGCCCCAGCATTTT. This gives the protein CASSSPDRGPNQPQHF.

This clonotype has just a few counts. The chain carries TRBV18 and TRBJ2-7, with D tentatively TRBD1 (5 bases). Germline assignment: CDR1 KGHSH and CDR2 LQKENI. V lost 5 bases to trimming and J lost 2 bases, with 10 bases between them. The CDR3 has 13 amino acids. As DNA, the CDR3 is TGTGCCAGCTCATCCAGGGCTACCTACGAGCAGTACGTC. Amino acid sequence: CASSSRATYEQYV.

This clonotype was observed a handful of times. The J gene is TRBJ2-2, the V gene TRBV7-9, with 7 positions matching TRBD2. Germline lookup yields CDR1 SEHNR and CDR2 FQNEAQ (reference sequence). V lost 5 bases to trimming and J lost 1 base; unmatched junction nucleotides: 10. This CDR3 region has 17 residues. The CDR3 DNA follows: TGTGCCAGCAGCACATCGGGGGGAGGGGAGAACACCGGGGAGCTGTTTTTT. This codes for CASSTSGGGENTGELFF.

This clonotype was counted ten times or more. The chain has TRBV7-9 and TRBJ2-1, with D perhaps assigned TRBD1 or TRBD2 (5 bases each). Trimming removed 5 bases at V and 1 base at J, with 21 bases between. The germline gives CDR1 SEHNR, CDR2 FQNEAQ (reference sequence). This CDR3 has 18 residues. CDR3 bases: TGTGCCAGCAGCCAAATGGGACGGAGCTTTTTATCCTACAATGAGCAGTTCTTC. The encoded protein is CASSQMGRSFLSYNEQFF.

This chain links TRBV27 with TRBJ2-1, with 7 bases that match TRBD1. The CDR3 has 13 amino acids. The V gene's germline CDR1 is MNHEY and CDR2 SMNVEV (reference sequence). V was pared by 6 bases and J by 5 bases, with 4 bases of the junction left unmatched. The CDR3 DNA sequence: TGTGCCAGCAGGAGACAGGGTGACAATGAGCAGTTCTTC. Its translation: CASRRQGDNEQFF.

This clonotype was recorded at least ten times. The CDR3: CASSLSTGPSTEAFF. The CDR3 DNA follows: TGTGCCAGCAGTTTATCTACAGGGCCATCCACTGAAGCTTTCTTT. V gene TRBV12-3 or TRBV12-4 combines with J gene TRBJ1-1, with D possibly being TRBD1 (6 bases). The CDR3 loop spans 15 amino acids. Trimming pared 2 bases from V and 4 bases from J, leaving 14 bases between.

There are many counts of this clonotype. This chain connects TRBV29-1 to TRBJ1-3; D gene unclear. The CDR3 is 11 amino acids. Trimming cost V 3 bases and J 4 bases, with 4 bases left between them. Per the germline V gene, CDR1 is SQVTM and CDR2 is ANQGSEA. The CDR3 spells CSVDAGNTIYF. The CDR3 bases are TGCAGCGTTGATGCCGGAAACACCATATATTTT.

The chain recombines TRBV7-9 with TRBJ2-7, with D hard to call. The CDR3 length is 15 residues. V gave up 3 bases and J gave up 3 bases, with 15 bases separating them. Per the germline V gene, CDR1 is SEHNR and CDR2 is FQNEAQ (reference sequence). Here the CDR3 reads CASSFRQGQYYEQYF. The DNA of the CDR3 is TGTGCCAGCAGCTTTAGACAAGGGCAGTACTACGAGCAGTACTTC.

This clonotype was detected many times. This chain connects TRBV6-2 or TRBV6-3 to TRBJ2-7; the match to TRBD1 covers 7 bases. Germline CDR1 is MNHEY and CDR2 is SVGEGT. The CDR3 has 10 residues. The CDR3 reads CASSRDSKLV. In nucleotides, the CDR3 is TGTGCCAGCAGTCGGGACAGCAAGCTGGTC.

This clonotype was counted ten times or more. V and J are TRBV20-1 and TRBJ1-6, with D unclear. V was clipped by 5 bases and J by 0 bases, with 8 bases between them. The CDR3 runs 14 residues. Germline-derived CDR1 and CDR2 are DFQATT and SNEGSKA (reference sequence). This chain's CDR3 is CSARESSYNSPLHF. In DNA form, the CDR3 reads TGCAGTGCTCGGGAATCCTCCTATAATTCACCCCTCCACTTT.

This clonotype was recorded at least ten times. The J gene is TRBJ1-1, the V gene TRBV2, with TRBD1 as a possible D gene (5 bases). V was trimmed by 6 bases and J by 2 bases, leaving 10 bases between them. The germline V gene encodes CDR1 SNHLY and CDR2 FYNNEI. The CDR3 loop spans 13 amino acids. The CDR3 DNA is TGTGCCAGCAGGAAGGACACCAACACTGAAGCTTTCTTT. Translating gives CASRKDTNTEAFF.

This chain uses TRBV3-1 with TRBJ1-1; no clear D. With 0 bases removed from V and 8 bases from J, the gap between germline ends came to 7 bases. This CDR3 is built from 12 residues. Per the germline V gene, CDR1 is LGHDT and CDR2 is YNNKEL (reference sequence). CDR3 sequence: CASSQEPREAFF. CDR3 DNA sequence: TGTGCCAGCAGCCAAGAGCCTAGGGAAGCTTTCTTT.

This clonotype was seen a handful of times. The CDR3 reads CAISDWGADTQYF. CDR3 coding DNA: TGTGCCATCAGTGACTGGGGGGCAGATACGCAGTATTTT. The chain employs TRBV10-3 and TRBJ2-3; D is possibly TRBD2 (6 bases). This CDR3 is built from 13 residues. Between the trimmed V and J ends, which lost 3 bases and 4 bases, there was a span of 8 bases. CDR1 and CDR2 from the germline V gene are ENHRY and SYGVKD.

This rearrangement joins TRBV20-1 to TRBJ1-5; 9 bases match TRBD1. Trimming at V came to 0 bases and at J to 7 bases, leaving 7 bases not matched to a gene. The CDR3 has 15 amino acids. Per germline, CDR1 DFQATT and CDR2 SNEGSKA (reference sequence). The CDR3: CSARDQTGGGQPQHF. In DNA form, the CDR3 reads TGCAGTGCTAGAGACCAAACAGGGGGCGGCCAGCCCCAGCATTTT.

The chain couples TRBV18 to TRBJ2-2; tentatively, D is TRBD1 (5 bases). V was trimmed by 2 bases and J by 4 bases, leaving 8 bases between them. Germline CDR1 and CDR2: KGHSH and LQKENI. This CDR3 is 14 amino acids long. The CDR3 nucleotides are TGTGCCAGCTCACCAATTCAGGGCACCGGGGAGCTGTTTTTT. Its protein is CASSPIQGTGELFF. The full variable domain, with the rest looked up from reference TRBV18 and TRBJ2-2, is NAGVMQNPRHLVRRRGQEARLRCSPMKGHSHVYWYRQLPEEGLKFMVYLQKENIIDESGMPKERFSAEFPKEGPSILRIQQVVRGDSAAYFCASSPIQGTGELFFGEGSRLTVL.

This clonotype appeared many times. This chain connects TRBV4-3 to TRBJ2-7; 8 bases are shared with TRBD1. Germline CDR1 and CDR2: LGHNA and YSLEER. J lost 5 bases, V lost 0 bases, and 6 bases had no gene match. The CDR3 runs to 15 residues. The CDR3, as DNA: TGCGCCAGCAGCCAAGAAACAGGGGGACCCGACGAGCAGTACTTC. It specifies CASSQETGGPDEQYF.

The rearrangement joins TRBV18 to TRBJ2-3; D may match TRBD1 or TRBD2 (6 bases each). CDR3 length: 16 amino acids. Germline V lookup: CDR1 KGHSH, CDR2 LQKENI. Trimming left V 2 bases short and J 2 bases short, with 14 bases between. The CDR3 DNA follows: TGTGCCAGCTCACCAAGGGGGGCGGGCCCCACAGATACGCAGTATTTT. Translation gives CASSPRGAGPTDTQYF. Using reference TRBV18 and TRBJ2-3 for the parts outside the CDR3, the full variable domain is NAGVMQNPRHLVRRRGQEARLRCSPMKGHSHVYWYRQLPEEGLKFMVYLQKENIIDESGMPKERFSAEFPKEGPSILRIQQVVRGDSAAYFCASSPRGAGPTDTQYFGPGTRLTVL.

The chain has TRBV6-9 and TRBJ1-3; D might be TRBD1 (6 bases). V was cut by 6 bases and J by 4 bases, with 19 bases left in between. CDR3 length equals 16 residues. Germline loops: CDR1 MNHGY, CDR2 SVAAGI. DNA of the CDR3: TGTGCCAGCAGGCCCTGGACAGTGGACATCGGAAACACCATATATTTT. Residues: CASRPWTVDIGNTIYF.

The rearrangement joins TRBV15 to TRBJ1-5; D call uncertain. Per germline, CDR1 LNHNV and CDR2 YYDKDF (reference sequence). The CDR3 spans 15 residues. Between the trimmed V and J ends, which lost 0 bases and 2 bases, there was a span of 8 bases. The CDR3 protein is CATSRDQAGNQPQHF. Written as DNA, the CDR3 is TGTGCCACCAGCAGAGATCAAGCAGGCAATCAGCCCCAGCATTTT.

This clonotype showed up just a few times. V is TRBV12-5 and J is TRBJ2-3; a weak D match, TRBD2 (7 bases). The CDR3 has 14 residues. The germline V gene encodes CDR1 LGHNT and CDR2 FRNRAP. V was shortened by 4 bases and J by 2 bases, with 10 bases between the two germline ends. CDR3 loop: CASGSGGPTDTQYF. The CDR3 DNA reads as TGTGCTAGTGGTTCGGGGGGCCCCACAGATACGCAGTATTTT.

The sample holds many counts of this clonotype. The DNA of the CDR3 is TGCGCCAGCAGTGAGTCGAGAAACGAGCAGTACGTC. This translates into CASSESRNEQYV. The J gene is TRBJ2-7, the V gene TRBV10-2; no clear D. V gave up 0 bases and J gave up 5 bases, with 5 bases separating them. Germline V gene lookup returns CDR1 WSHSY and CDR2 SAAADI. This CDR3 comprises 12 residues.

The chain links TRBV5-1 to TRBJ2-5; no firm D call. V lost 4 bases, J lost 2 bases, and 15 bases lay in between. The CDR3 has 15 amino acids. Germline CDR1 is SGHRS and CDR2 is YFSETQ. The CDR3 loop reads CASSLRTGQQETQYF. CDR3 coding DNA: TGCGCCAGCAGCCTACGTACCGGGCAGCAAGAGACCCAGTACTTC.